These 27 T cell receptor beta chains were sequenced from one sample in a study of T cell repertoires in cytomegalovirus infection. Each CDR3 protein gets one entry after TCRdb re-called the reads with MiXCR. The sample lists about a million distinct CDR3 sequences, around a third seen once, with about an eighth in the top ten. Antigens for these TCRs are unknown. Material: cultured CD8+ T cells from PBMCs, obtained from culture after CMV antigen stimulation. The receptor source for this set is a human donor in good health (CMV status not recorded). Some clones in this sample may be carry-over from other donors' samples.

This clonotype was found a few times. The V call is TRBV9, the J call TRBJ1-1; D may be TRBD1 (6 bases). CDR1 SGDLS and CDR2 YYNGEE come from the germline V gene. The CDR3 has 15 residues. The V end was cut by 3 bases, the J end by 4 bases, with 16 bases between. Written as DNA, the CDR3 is TGTGCCAGCAGCGCCACTTATCAGGGGTCCACTGAAGCTTTCTTT. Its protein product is CASSATYQGSTEAFF.

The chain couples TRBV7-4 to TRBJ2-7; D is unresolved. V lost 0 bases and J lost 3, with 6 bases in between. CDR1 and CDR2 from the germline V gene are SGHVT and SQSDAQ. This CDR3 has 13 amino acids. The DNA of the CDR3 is TGTGCCAGCAGCTTAGCTACAGACTACGAGCAGTACTTC. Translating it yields CASSLATDYEQYF.

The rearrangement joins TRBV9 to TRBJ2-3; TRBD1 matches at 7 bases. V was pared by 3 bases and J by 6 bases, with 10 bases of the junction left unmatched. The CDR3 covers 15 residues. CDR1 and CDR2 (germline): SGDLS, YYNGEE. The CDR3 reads CASSGNSRGPDTQYF. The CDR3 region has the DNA TGTGCCAGCAGCGGAAATAGTAGGGGGCCCGATACGCAGTATTTT.

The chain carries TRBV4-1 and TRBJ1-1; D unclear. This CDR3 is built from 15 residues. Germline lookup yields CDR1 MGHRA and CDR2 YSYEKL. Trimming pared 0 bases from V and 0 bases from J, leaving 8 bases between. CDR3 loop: CASSQESQMNTEAFF. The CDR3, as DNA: TGCGCCAGCAGCCAAGAATCCCAGATGAACACTGAAGCTTTCTTT.

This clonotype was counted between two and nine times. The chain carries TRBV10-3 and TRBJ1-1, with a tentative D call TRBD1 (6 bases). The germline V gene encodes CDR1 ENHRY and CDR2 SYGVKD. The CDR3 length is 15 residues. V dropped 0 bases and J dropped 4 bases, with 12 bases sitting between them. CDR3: CAISESVGHLTEAFF. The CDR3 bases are TGTGCCATCAGTGAGTCCGTGGGACACCTCACTGAAGCTTTCTTT.

The DNA for the CDR3 is TGTGCCAGCTCACCACAGGGGGCAGAAGGCTACACCTTC. Encoded protein: CASSPQGAEGYTF. The gene calls are TRBV18 and TRBJ1-2; 7 positions match TRBD1. Trimming removed 1 base from V and 8 bases from J; junction bases left unmatched: 4. In germline, CDR1 is KGHSH, CDR2 LQKENI. The CDR3 has 13 residues.

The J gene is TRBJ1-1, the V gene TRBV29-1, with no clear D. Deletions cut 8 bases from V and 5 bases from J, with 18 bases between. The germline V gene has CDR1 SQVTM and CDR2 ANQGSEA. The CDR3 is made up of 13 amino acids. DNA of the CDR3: TGCAGCCCACAGACGGAACGAGGGACTGAAGCTTTCTTT. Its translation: CSPQTERGTEAFF.

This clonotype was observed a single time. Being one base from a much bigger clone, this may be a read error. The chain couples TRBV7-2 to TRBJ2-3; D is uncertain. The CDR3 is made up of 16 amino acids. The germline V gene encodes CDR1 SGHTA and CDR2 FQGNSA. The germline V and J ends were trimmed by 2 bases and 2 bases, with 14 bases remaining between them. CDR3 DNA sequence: TGTACCAGCAGCTTAAATAGGGAAGGGTTCACAGATACGCAGTATTTT. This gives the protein CTSSLNREGFTDTQYF.

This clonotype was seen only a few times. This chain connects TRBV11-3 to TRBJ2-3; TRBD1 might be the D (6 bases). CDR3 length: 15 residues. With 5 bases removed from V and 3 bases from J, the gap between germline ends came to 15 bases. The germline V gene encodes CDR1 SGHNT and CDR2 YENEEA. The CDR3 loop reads CASSTPEGETDTQYF. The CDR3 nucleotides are TGTGCCAGCAGCACCCCAGAGGGGGAGACAGATACGCAGTATTTT.

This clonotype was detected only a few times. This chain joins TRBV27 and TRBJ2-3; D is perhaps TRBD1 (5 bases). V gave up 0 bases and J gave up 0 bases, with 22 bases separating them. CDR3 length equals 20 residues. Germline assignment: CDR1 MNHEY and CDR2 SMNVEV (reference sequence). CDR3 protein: CASSLSSPPGHPTSTDTQYF. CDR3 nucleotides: TGTGCCAGCAGTTTATCTTCCCCCCCCGGACACCCTACTAGCACAGATACGCAGTATTTT.

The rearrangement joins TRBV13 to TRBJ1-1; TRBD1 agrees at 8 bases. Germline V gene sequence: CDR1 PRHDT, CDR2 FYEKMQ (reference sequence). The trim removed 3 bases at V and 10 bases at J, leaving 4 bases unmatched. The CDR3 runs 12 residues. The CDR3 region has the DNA TGTGCCAGCAGCTTCATTCAGGGGGCAGCTTTCTTT. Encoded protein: CASSFIQGAAFF.

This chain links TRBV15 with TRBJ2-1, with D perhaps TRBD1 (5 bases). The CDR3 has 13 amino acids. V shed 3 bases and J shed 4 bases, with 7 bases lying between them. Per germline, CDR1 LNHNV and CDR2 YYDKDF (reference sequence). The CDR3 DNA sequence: TGTGCCACCAGCAGCGACAGATACAATGAGCAGTTCTTC. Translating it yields CATSSDRYNEQFF.

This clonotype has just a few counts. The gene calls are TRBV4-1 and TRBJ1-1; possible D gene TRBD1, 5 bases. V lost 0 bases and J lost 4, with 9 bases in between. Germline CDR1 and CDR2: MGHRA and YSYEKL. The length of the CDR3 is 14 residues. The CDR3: CASSQEQALTEAFF. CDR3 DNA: TGCGCCAGCAGCCAAGAACAGGCCCTCACTGAAGCTTTCTTT.

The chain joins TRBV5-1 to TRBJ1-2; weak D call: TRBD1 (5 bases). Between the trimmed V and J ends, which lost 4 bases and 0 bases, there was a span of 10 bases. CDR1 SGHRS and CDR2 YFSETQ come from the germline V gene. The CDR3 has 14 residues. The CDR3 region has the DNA TGCGCCAGCAGCGGGGGGAACTCTAACTATGGCTACACCTTC. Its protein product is CASSGGNSNYGYTF.

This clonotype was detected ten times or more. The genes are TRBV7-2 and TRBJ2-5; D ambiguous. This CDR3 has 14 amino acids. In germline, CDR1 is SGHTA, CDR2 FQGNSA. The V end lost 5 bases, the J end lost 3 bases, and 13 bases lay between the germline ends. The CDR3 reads CASSPRLGKETQYF. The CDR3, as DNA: TGTGCCAGCAGCCCGAGACTTGGTAAAGAGACCCAGTACTTC.

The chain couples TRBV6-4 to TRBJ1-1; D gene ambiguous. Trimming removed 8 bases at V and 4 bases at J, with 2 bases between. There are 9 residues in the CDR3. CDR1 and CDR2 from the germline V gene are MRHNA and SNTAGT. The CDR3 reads CASPTEAFF. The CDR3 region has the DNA TGTGCCAGCCCCACTGAAGCTTTCTTT.

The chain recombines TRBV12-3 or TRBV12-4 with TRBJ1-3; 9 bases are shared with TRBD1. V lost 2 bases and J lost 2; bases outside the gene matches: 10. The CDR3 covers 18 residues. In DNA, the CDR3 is TGTGCCAGCAGTTTACAGGGAAAAGGGACAGGGCCTGGAAACACCATATATTTT. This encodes CASSLQGKGTGPGNTIYF.

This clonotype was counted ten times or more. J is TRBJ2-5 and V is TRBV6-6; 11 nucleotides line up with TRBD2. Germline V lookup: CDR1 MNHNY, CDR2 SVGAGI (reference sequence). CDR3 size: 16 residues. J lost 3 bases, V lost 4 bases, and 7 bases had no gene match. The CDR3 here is CASSLAGGPREETQYF. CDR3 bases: TGTGCCAGCAGTTTAGCGGGGGGGCCTCGAGAAGAGACCCAGTACTTC.

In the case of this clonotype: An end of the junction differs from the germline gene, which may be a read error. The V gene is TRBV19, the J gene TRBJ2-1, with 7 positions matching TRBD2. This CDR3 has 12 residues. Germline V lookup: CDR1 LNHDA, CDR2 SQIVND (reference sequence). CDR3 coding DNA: TGTGCCAGTAGTCTCCAGCGGGGCCGCCGTCGTTTC. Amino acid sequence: CASSLQRGRRRF.

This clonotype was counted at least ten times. The DNA for the CDR3 is TGCAGATCCCCGCATGTCTATGGCTACACCTTC. Its protein product is CRSPHVYGYTF. The rearrangement uses TRBV20-1 and TRBJ1-2; D unclear. The germline gives CDR1 DFQATT, CDR2 SNEGSKA (reference sequence). The CDR3 has 11 residues.

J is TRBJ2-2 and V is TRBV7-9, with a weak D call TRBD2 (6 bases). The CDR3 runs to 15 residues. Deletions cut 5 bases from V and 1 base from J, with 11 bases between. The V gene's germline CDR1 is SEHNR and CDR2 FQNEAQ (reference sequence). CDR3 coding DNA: TGTGCCAGCAGCAATGGAGGGTGGAACACCGGGGAGCTGTTTTTT. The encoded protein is CASSNGGWNTGELFF.

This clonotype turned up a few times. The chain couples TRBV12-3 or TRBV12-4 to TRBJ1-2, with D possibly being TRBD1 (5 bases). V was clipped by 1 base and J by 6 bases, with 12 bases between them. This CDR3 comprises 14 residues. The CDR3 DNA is TGTGCCAGCAGTTTAGAAGTTGAAGGGGATGGCTACACCTTC. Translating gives CASSLEVEGDGYTF.

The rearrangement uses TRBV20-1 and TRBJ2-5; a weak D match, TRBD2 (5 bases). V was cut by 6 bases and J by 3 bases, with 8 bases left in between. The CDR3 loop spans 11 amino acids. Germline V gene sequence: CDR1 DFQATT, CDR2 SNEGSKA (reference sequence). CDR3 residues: CSASSEETQYF. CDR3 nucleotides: TGCAGTGCGAGTAGCGAAGAGACCCAGTACTTC.

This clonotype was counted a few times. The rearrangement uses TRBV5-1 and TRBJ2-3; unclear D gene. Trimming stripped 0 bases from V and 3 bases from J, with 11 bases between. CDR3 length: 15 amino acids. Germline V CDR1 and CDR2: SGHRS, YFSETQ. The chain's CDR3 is CASSLEVPVTDTQYF. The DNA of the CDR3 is TGCGCCAGCAGCTTGGAAGTCCCAGTGACAGATACGCAGTATTTT.

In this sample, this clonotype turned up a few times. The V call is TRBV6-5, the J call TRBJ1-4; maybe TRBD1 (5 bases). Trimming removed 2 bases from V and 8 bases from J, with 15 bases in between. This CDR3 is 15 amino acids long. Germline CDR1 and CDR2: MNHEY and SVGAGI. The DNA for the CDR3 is TGTGCCAGCAGTTACGGGGCAGGGTTCGGGGAAAAACTGTTTTTT. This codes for CASSYGAGFGEKLFF.

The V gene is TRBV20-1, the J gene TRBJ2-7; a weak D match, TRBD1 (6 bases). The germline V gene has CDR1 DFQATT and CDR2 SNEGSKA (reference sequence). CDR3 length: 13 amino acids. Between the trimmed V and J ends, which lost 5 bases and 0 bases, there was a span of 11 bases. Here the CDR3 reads CSAQDSISYEQYF. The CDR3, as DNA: TGCAGTGCTCAGGACAGTATCTCCTACGAGCAGTACTTC.

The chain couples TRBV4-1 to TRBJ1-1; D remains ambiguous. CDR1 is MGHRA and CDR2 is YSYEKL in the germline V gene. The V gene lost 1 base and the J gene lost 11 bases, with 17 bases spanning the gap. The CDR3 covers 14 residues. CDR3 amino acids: CASSQVEGGLEAFF. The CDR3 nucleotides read TGCGCCAGCAGCCAAGTTGAGGGAGGGCTGGAGGCTTTCTTT.